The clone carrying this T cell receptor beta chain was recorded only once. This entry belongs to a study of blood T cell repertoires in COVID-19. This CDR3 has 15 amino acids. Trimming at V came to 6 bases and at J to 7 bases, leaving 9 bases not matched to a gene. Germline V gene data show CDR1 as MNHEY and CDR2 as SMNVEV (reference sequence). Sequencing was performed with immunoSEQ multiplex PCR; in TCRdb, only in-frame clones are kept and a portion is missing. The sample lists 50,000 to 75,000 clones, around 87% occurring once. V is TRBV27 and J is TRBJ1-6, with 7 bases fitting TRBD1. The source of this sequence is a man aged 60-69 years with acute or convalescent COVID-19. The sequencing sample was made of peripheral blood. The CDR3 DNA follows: TGTGCCAGCAGCGAATATAGGGACAGCAATTCACCCCTCCACTTT. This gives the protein CASSEYRDSNSPLHF.